A selection of T cell receptor beta chains follows, all from one sample in a study of regulatory T cells in long-lasting Graves disease. TCRdb independently ran MiXCR on the multiplex PCR reads; one entry per CDR3 protein. The repertoire holds 400,000 to 500,000 distinct CDR3 sequences, with approximately 15% as singletons. These data were likewise used in another study, on T cells in Graves' hyperthyroidism and ophthalmopathy.

Source: peripheral blood mononuclear cells (PBMCs), taken at new diagnosis, from a patient treated with antithyroid drugs. The receptors come from a woman aged 40 to 50 with Graves disease. Both conserved end residues are part of each CDR3. D genes are given only for firm matches. Clone sizes are given selectively: once, few, many, or a class where the clone is expanded.

j_call | d_call | v_call | clone_size | cdr3_nt | cdr3_aa
TRBJ2-7 | . | TRBV10-3 | many | TGTGCCATCAGTGAGTCTAGAGATTTGGAGCAGTACTTC | CAISESRDLEQYF
TRBJ1-2 | TRBD1 | TRBV6-1 | . | TGTGCCAGCAGCTTGTCGACAGGGACCGTCTATGGCTACACCTTC | CASSLSTGTVYGYTF
TRBJ1-6 | . | TRBV5-1 | many | TGCGCCAGCAGTACTGATGGGACCAATAATTCACCCCTCCACTTT | CASSTDGTNNSPLHF
TRBJ2-7 | . | TRBV29-1 | few | TGCAGCGTTGAAGATGGCAGGGGGGGCACCTACGAGCAGTACTTC | CSVEDGRGGTYEQYF
TRBJ2-5 | . | TRBV7-3 | many | TGTGCCAGCAGTCCTTCACAGGCGCGACAAGAGACCCAGTACTTC | CASSPSQARQETQYF
TRBJ2-2 | TRBD1 | TRBV12-3/TRBV12-4 | many | TGTGCCAGCAGTAAGGGACAGCGAAATGGGGAGCTGTTTTTT | CASSKGQRNGELFF
TRBJ1-4 | TRBD1 | TRBV7-2 | . | TGTGCCAGCAGCTTAGAACCGTCCGGGACAGGGATTGGAAAACTGTTTTTT | CASSLEPSGTGIGKLFF
TRBJ1-4 | TRBD1 | TRBV19 | . | TGTGCCAGTAGTATATCAGGGGGCGAAAAACTGTTTTTT | CASSISGGEKLFF
TRBJ1-4 | . | TRBV19 | . | TGTGCCAGTAGTATCCGATATCTGACAGAGCTTAATGAAAAACTGTTTTTT | CASSIRYLTELNEKLFF
TRBJ2-7 | . | TRBV4-1 | . | TGCGCCAGCAGCCAACCCAGGGAAAGAGGGTACGAGCAGTACTTC | CASSQPRERGYEQYF
TRBJ2-7 | . | TRBV30 | many | TGTGCCTGGAGTTATACTGTTACCGAGCAGTACTTC | CAWSYTVTEQYF
TRBJ2-1 | TRBD2 | TRBV5-1 | . | TGCGCCAGCAGCTTGCCTGTAGGGAGGGCCCCACCGGCGTATGAGCAGTTCTTC | CASSLPVGRAPPAYEQFF
TRBJ1-6 | TRBD1 | TRBV27 | many | TGTGCCAGCAGTTTATGGGGAGGGACAGGGGGCGATTCACCCCTCCACTTT | CASSLWGGTGGDSPLHF
TRBJ1-2 | . | TRBV27 | many | TGTGCCAGCAGTTTGTCGGGGGGCTATGGCTACACCTTC | CASSLSGGYGYTF
TRBJ2-7 | TRBD1 | TRBV28 | many | TGTGCCAGCAGTTCCTTCGGACAGGGTTACGACGAGCAGTACTTC | CASSSFGQGYDEQYF
TRBJ2-7 | . | TRBV7-9 | many | TGTGCCAGCAGCTTAGAACCAGGGGCCCACGAGCAGTACTTC | CASSLEPGAHEQYF
TRBJ2-7 | . | TRBV3-1 | many | TGTGCCAGCAGCCAAGAATACTACGAGCAGTACTTC | CASSQEYYEQYF
TRBJ2-3 | TRBD1 | TRBV12-3/TRBV12-4 | many | TGTGCCAGCAGTCCGCGACAGGGACGAACCACAGATACGCAGTATTTT | CASSPRQGRTTDTQYF